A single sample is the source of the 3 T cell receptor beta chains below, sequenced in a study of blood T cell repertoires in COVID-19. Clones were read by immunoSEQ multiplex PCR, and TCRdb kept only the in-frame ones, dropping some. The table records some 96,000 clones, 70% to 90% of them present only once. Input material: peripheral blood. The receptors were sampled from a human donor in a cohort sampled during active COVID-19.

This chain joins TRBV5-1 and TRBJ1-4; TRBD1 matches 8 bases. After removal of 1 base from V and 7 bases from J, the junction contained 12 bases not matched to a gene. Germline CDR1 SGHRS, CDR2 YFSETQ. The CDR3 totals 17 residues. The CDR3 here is CASSLSDIGTGGEKLFF. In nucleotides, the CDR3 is TGCGCCAGCAGCTTGTCTGACATCGGGACAGGAGGTGAAAAACTGTTTTTT.

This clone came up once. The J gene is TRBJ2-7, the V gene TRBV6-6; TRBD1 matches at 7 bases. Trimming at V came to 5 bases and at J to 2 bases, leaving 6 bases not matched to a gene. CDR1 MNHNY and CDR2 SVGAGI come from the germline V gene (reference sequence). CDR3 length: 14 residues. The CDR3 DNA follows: TGTGCCAGCAGTCAGAGACAGGGTCCCTACGAGCAGTACTTC. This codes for CASSQRQGPYEQYF.

The CDR3 spells CASGPRDRVVNEQFF. CDR3 in DNA: TGTGCCAGCGGCCCACGGGACAGGGTAGTCAATGAGCAGTTCTTC. The chain carries TRBV5-8 and TRBJ2-1; 9 bases line up with TRBD1. V lost 7 bases to trimming and J lost 6 bases; unmatched junction nucleotides: 11. The germline CDR1 and CDR2 sequences are SGHTS and YDEGEE. The CDR3 extends over 15 amino acids.